The next 20 T cell receptor beta chains were all read from a single sample in a study of graft-versus-host responses after intestinal transplantation. Method: immunoSEQ multiplex PCR; TCRdb's copy keeps in-frame clones and lacks some. The sample contains about 48,000 clones, 80% to 95% of which appear only once. Antigens of these TCRs are unknown. The sample here was unstimulated CD4+ T cells sorted from spleen or lymph node cells, taken before transplant. The origin of the receptors is a human donor who was the organ donor for an intestinal transplant.

The chain is built from TRBV28 and TRBJ1-2; D ambiguous. The CDR3 length is 12 residues. Germline V gene data show CDR1 as MDHEN and CDR2 as SYDVKM. Trimming left V 3 bases short and J 4 bases short, with 6 bases between. The CDR3 region is CASSLVGYGYTF. The CDR3 DNA follows: TGTGCCAGCAGTTTGGTGGGCTATGGCTACACCTTC.

The V gene is TRBV10-1, the J gene TRBJ2-1; the D is unclear. The CDR3 totals 13 residues. The V end lost 2 bases, the J end lost 5 bases, and 7 bases lay between the germline ends. Germline V gene sequence: CDR1 WNHNN, CDR2 SYGVQD (reference sequence). In DNA form, the CDR3 reads TGCGCCAGCAGTGAGAGCCAAAACAATGAGCAGTTCTTC. It encodes CASSESQNNEQFF.

The V gene is TRBV5-4, the J gene TRBJ1-1; D might be TRBD1 (5 bases). The V gene's germline CDR1 is SGHNT and CDR2 YYREEE (reference sequence). V was trimmed by 0 bases and J by 4 bases, leaving 10 bases between them. The CDR3 sequence is 14 residues long. CDR3 protein: CASSLGDFGTEAFF. The CDR3 coding sequence is TGTGCCAGCAGCTTGGGGGACTTCGGCACTGAAGCTTTCTTT.

V and J are TRBV6-1 and TRBJ1-5; possibly TRBD1 for D (6 bases). The CDR3 contains 13 residues. Deletions cut 7 bases from V and 6 bases from J, with 13 bases between. The germline CDR1 and CDR2 sequences are MNHNS and SASEGT. In nucleotides, the CDR3 is TGTGCCAGCATCTCGGACAGAATTCAGCCCCAGCATTTT. This sequence encodes CASISDRIQPQHF.

The V and J genes are TRBV5-1 and TRBJ2-5; 14 nucleotides line up with TRBD2. The J call may not be correct, given that the DNA end is closer to TRBJ2-7. CDR3 length: 18 residues. Germline CDR1 reads SGHRS; CDR2 reads YFSETQ. The DNA for the CDR3 is TGCGCCAGCAGCCCGGGACTAGCGGGAGCCTTGGGCTCCTACGAGCAGTACTTC. Amino acids: CASSPGLAGALGSYEQYF.

This clone showed up just once. The chain combines TRBV5-4 with TRBJ2-3; D gene ambiguous. V was clipped by 2 bases and J by 0 bases, with 1 base between them. The CDR3 is made up of 12 amino acids. From germline, CDR1 is SGHNT and CDR2 YYREEE (reference sequence). CDR3 sequence: CASSFSTDTQYF. The CDR3 region has the DNA TGTGCCAGCAGCTTTAGCACAGATACGCAGTATTTT.

This rearrangement joins TRBV30 to TRBJ2-5, with a possible D match to TRBD2 (6 bases). Germline CDR1 reads GTSNPN; CDR2 reads SVGIG (reference sequence). The CDR3 consists of 17 residues. Trimming pared 2 bases from V and 4 bases from J, leaving 23 bases between. CDR3 loop: CAWSFRTGLSRTETQYF. The DNA for the CDR3 is TGTGCCTGGAGTTTCAGGACTGGACTAAGTCGAACAGAGACCCAGTACTTC.

This clone came up a few times. J is TRBJ2-5 and V is TRBV13, with D maybe TRBD2 (5 bases). The V end was cut by 5 bases, the J end by 7 bases, with 17 bases between. Germline CDR1 and CDR2: PRHDT and FYEKMQ (reference sequence). The CDR3 extends over 14 amino acids. The CDR3 region is CASSHLGGEGTQYF. The CDR3 bases are TGTGCCAGCAGCCACTTAGGTGGAGAGGGGACCCAGTACTTC.

V is TRBV9 and J is TRBJ2-3; 8 nucleotides match TRBD2. The CDR3 spans 14 residues. The germline CDR1 and CDR2 sequences are SGDLS and YYNGEE. J was trimmed by 6 bases and V by 3 bases; bases with no gene match: 6. CDR3 residues: CASSDSGALDTQYF. CDR3 DNA sequence: TGTGCCAGCAGCGATAGCGGGGCCCTTGATACGCAGTATTTT.

The CDR3 spells CASSLIAGDPYEQYF. In nucleotides, the CDR3 is TGCGCCAGCAGCTTAATAGCGGGAGACCCTTACGAGCAGTACTTC. V gene TRBV5-1 combines with J gene TRBJ2-7, with 9 bases identical to TRBD2. This CDR3 region has 15 residues. Unmatched junction bases numbered 7, after V lost 2 bases and J lost 4 bases. The germline CDR1 and CDR2 sequences are SGHRS and YFSETQ.

This sequence joins TRBV5-8 and TRBJ1-5; 7 bases fit TRBD1. V lost 2 bases, J lost 2 bases, and 4 bases stayed unmatched. CDR3 length: 15 residues. Germline CDR1 reads SGHTS; CDR2 reads YDEGEE. The CDR3 here is CASSFGTVRNQPQHF. The DNA for the CDR3 is TGTGCCAGCAGCTTTGGGACAGTTCGCAATCAGCCCCAGCATTTT.

The chain uses TRBV28 and TRBJ2-7, with 12 bases aligning to TRBD2. J was trimmed by 5 bases and V by 6 bases; bases with no gene match: 11. CDR1 is MDHEN and CDR2 is SYDVKM in the germline V gene. This CDR3 spans 16 amino acids. This CDR3 reads CASSRFRTSGKDEQYF. DNA of the CDR3: TGTGCCAGCAGCCGTTTTCGGACTAGCGGGAAAGACGAGCAGTACTTC.

This clone was recorded only once. This chain joins TRBV7-2 and TRBJ2-1; the match to TRBD2 covers 12 bases. Germline V gene sequence: CDR1 SGHTA, CDR2 FQGNSA. J gave up 7 bases and V 6 bases, and 7 bases lay outside the gene matches. This CDR3 spans 15 amino acids. DNA for the CDR3: TGTGCCAGCAGTTACTCTAGCGGGAGGGGGAATGAGCAGTTCTTC. Translation: CASSYSSGRGNEQFF.

The chain carries TRBV2 and TRBJ1-5; 8 nucleotides align to TRBD1. CDR1 SNHLY and CDR2 FYNNEI come from the germline V gene. This CDR3 region has 16 residues. Trimming took 6 bases from V and 2 from J; bases not matched to a gene: 9. CDR3 loop: CASRDTQTGGNQPQHF. The DNA for the CDR3 is TGTGCCAGCAGGGACACCCAGACAGGGGGCAATCAGCCCCAGCATTTT. The full variable domain, completed using reference TRBV2 and TRBJ1-5, is EPEVTQTPSHQVTQMGQEVILRCVPISNHLYFYWYRQILGQKVEFLVSFYNNEISEKSEIFDDQFSVERPDGSNFTLKIRSTKLEDSAMYFCASRDTQTGGNQPQHFGDGTRLSIL.

This rearrangement joins TRBV28 to TRBJ2-5; D may be TRBD1 (5 bases). Gene TRBJ2-7 matches the end of the DNA better, so the J call may be wrong. CDR1 and CDR2 (germline): MDHEN, SYDVKM. The length of the CDR3 is 13 residues. The CDR3 DNA sequence: TGTGCCAGCAGTTTAGGGGCGGCGTACGAGCAGTACTTC. As protein: CASSLGAAYEQYF.

This chain joins TRBV5-1 and TRBJ1-2, with no clear D. The CDR3 extends over 16 amino acids. Germline V gives CDR1 SGHRS, CDR2 YFSETQ. With 0 bases removed from V and 4 bases from J, the gap between germline ends came to 16 bases. The CDR3 is CASSLEGRPSPYGYTF. The CDR3 DNA is TGCGCCAGCAGCTTGGAGGGCAGACCTTCTCCCTATGGCTACACCTTC.

The CDR3 protein is CASSLADGNTEAFF. The CDR3, as DNA: TGTGCCAGCAGCTTAGCGGATGGGAACACTGAAGCTTTCTTT. The chain links TRBV7-6 to TRBJ1-1; no clear D. V lost 0 bases and J lost 1, with 6 bases in between. This CDR3 contains 14 residues. Germline V gene lookup returns CDR1 SGHVS and CDR2 FNYEAQ.

CDR3 DNA: TGTGCCAGCAGCAAACACAACACTAGCGGGAGGGCCTACGAGCAGTACTTC. Protein product: CASSKHNTSGRAYEQYF. V gene TRBV7-7 combines with J gene TRBJ2-7; 13 bases are shared with TRBD2. V was clipped by 5 bases and J by 2 bases; unmatched bases: 9. The germline gives CDR1 SSHAT, CDR2 FNYEAQ (reference sequence). There are 17 residues in the CDR3. The full variable domain, its missing parts supplied by reference TRBV7-7 and TRBJ2-7, is GAGVSQSPRYKVTKRGQDVTLRCDPISSHATLYWYQQALGQGPEFLTYFNYEAQPDKSGLPSDRFSAERPEGSISTLTIQRTEQRDSAMYRCASSKHNTSGRAYEQYFGPGTRLTVT.

The sample holds one count of this clone. The chain has TRBV7-9 and TRBJ1-2; 11 bases are a match to TRBD1. The germline CDR1 and CDR2 sequences are SEHNR and FQNEAQ (reference sequence). This CDR3 spans 15 amino acids. The V segment lost 0 bases and the J segment 5 bases; nucleotides outside the gene matches: 2. The CDR3 loop reads CASSLAWDRGYGYTF. CDR3 bases: TGTGCCAGCAGCTTAGCTTGGGACAGGGGGTATGGCTACACCTTC.

The chain couples TRBV5-1 to TRBJ1-1; D gene unclear. V was trimmed by 5 bases and J by 1 base, leaving 12 bases between them. Germline CDR1 reads SGHRS; CDR2 reads YFSETQ. The CDR3 has 14 amino acids. CDR3 coding DNA: TGCGCCAGCAGGGTGGGGTTTGAGAACACTGAAGCTTTCTTT. Translated, it gives CASRVGFENTEAFF.